The rows below give T cell receptor beta chains drawn from one sample of a study of blood T cell repertoires in COVID-19. The table came from immunoSEQ multiplex PCR; TCRdb's copy has only in-frame clones and leaves some out. The data show around 67,000 clones, around 85% seen once. Sequenced input: peripheral blood. Receptor source: a woman older than 75 with acute or convalescent COVID-19. Both conserved end residues are part of each CDR3. A D gene is named only where the DNA matches it firmly. Part of the rows lack a size; the others show once, few, many or a class for expanded clones.

j_call,clone_size,d_call,v_call,cdr3_aa,cdr3_nt
TRBJ2-7,NA,NA,TRBV4-1,CASSQARSPNYEQYF,TGCGCCAGCAGCCAAGCCCGGAGTCCCAACTACGAGCAGTACTTC
TRBJ1-1,NA,NA,TRBV11-2,CASTRGSLRVRTEAFF,TGTGCCAGCACCCGAGGATCTCTCAGGGTGAGGACTGAAGCTTTCTTT
TRBJ2-2,once,NA,TRBV5-4,CASSFPTGRELFF,TGTGCCAGCAGCTTTCCTACAGGGCGGGAGCTGTTTTTT
TRBJ2-7,NA,TRBD2,TRBV6-5,CASVLAGGRYEQYF,TGTGCCAGCGTCCTAGCGGGAGGTCGGTACGAGCAGTACTTC
TRBJ1-4,NA,NA,TRBV19,CASSIGVTGQSEKLFF,TGTGCCAGTAGTATCGGGGTGACAGGTCAAAGTGAAAAACTGTTTTTT
TRBJ1-2,few,TRBD1,TRBV11-2,CASSQQTGGYGYTF,TGTGCCAGCAGCCAACAGACAGGGGGCTATGGCTACACCTTC
TRBJ1-4,NA,NA,TRBV10-3,CAIKGSTNEKLFF,TGTGCCATCAAGGGGTCAACTAATGAAAAACTGTTTTTT
TRBJ2-3,NA,TRBD2,TRBV11-2,CASSLILSRRRGAGDTQYF,TGTGCCAGCAGCTTAATACTGTCTCGTCGGCGGGGGGCGGGAGATACGCAGTATTTT
TRBJ2-3,few,NA,TRBV7-2,CASSSRDTQYF,TGTGCCAGCAGCAGCCGAGATACGCAGTATTTT
TRBJ2-1,NA,NA,TRBV25-1,CASSDRVGNEQFF,TGTGCCAGCAGTGACAGGGTGGGGAATGAGCAGTTCTTC
TRBJ1-5,NA,TRBD1,TRBV2,CASSRQGSGQPQHF,TGTGCCAGCTCCCGACAGGGTTCGGGTCAGCCCCAGCATTTT
TRBJ1-1,NA,NA,TRBV29-1,CSVWLDTEAFF,TGCAGCGTTTGGCTTGACACTGAAGCTTTCTTT
TRBJ2-3,NA,NA,TRBV28,CASSAPGAFSTDTQYF,TGTGCCAGCAGTGCCCCAGGGGCGTTTAGCACAGATACGCAGTATTTT
TRBJ1-1,NA,TRBD1,TRBV6-1,CASSESHRGEAFF,TGTGCCAGCAGTGAGTCTCACAGGGGGGAAGCTTTCTTT
TRBJ2-2,NA,TRBD1,TRBV6-2/TRBV6-3,CASSYSRLWTGVNTGELFF,TGTGCCAGCAGTTACTCGAGGCTTTGGACAGGGGTAAACACCGGGGAGCTGTTTTTT
TRBJ2-7,few,NA,TRBV9,CASSPRDIIIYEQYF,TGTGCCAGCAGCCCCCGGGACATAATAATCTACGAGCAGTACTTC
TRBJ2-5,NA,NA,TRBV4-3,CASSQEGRGQETQYF,TGCGCCAGCAGCCAAGAGGGGAGGGGGCAAGAGACCCAGTACTTC